The clone carrying this T cell receptor (beta chain) was detected once. Germline CDR1 reads GTSNPN; CDR2 reads SVGIG (reference sequence). V trimming: 5 bases; J trimming: 1 base; junction bases outside the gene matches: 1. The CDR3 is 14 amino acids. These data belong to a study of PD-L1 blockade in urothelial cancer. Clones were sequenced by immunoSEQ multiplex PCR, and TCRdb holds only the in-frame ones, with some missing. The table lists 25,000 to 30,000 clones, approximately 86% of them singletons. Patients were living with locally advanced or metastatic urothelial carcinoma. Pretreatment and on-treatment blood mononuclear cell samples were taken, totaling between 1 and 8 time points per patient.

The TCR originated in a man aged 50 to 60 with urothelial cancer. The sample consisted of PBMCs, taken around atezolizumab (anti-PD-L1) treatment. The chain uses TRBV30 and TRBJ1-6; TRBD1 matches 8 bases. The CDR3 loop reads CAWDRGSYNSPLHF. For the CDR3, the DNA is TGTGCCTGGGACAGGGGATCCTATAATTCACCCCTCCACTTT.